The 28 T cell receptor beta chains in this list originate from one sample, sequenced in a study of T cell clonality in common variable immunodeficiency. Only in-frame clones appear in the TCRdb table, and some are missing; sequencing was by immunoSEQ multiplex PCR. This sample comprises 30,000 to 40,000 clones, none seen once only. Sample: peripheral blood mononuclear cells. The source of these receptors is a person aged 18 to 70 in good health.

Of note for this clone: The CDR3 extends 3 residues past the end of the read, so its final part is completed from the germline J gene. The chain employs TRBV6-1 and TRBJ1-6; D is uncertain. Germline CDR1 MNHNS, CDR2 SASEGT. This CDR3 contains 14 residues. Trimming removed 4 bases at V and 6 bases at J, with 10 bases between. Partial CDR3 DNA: TGTGCCAGCAGTGCGCAGGCGATTAATTCACCC. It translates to CASSAQAINSP. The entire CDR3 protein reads CASSAQAINSPLHF.

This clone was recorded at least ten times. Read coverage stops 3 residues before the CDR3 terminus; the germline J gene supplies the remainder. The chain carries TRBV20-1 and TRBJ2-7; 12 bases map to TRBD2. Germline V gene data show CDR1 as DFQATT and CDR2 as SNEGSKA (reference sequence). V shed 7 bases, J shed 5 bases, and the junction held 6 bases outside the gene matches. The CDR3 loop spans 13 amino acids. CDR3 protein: CSGGLAGRNEQYF. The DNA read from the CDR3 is TGCAGTGGGGGACTAGCGGGTAGGAACGAG.

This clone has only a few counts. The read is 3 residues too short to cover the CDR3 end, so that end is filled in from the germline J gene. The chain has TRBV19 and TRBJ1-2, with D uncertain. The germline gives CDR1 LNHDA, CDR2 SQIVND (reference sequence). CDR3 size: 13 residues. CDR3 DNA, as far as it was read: TGTGCCAGTAGTACCAGGAGCTCCTACGAC. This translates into CASSTRSSYD. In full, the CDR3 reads CASSTRSSYDYTF.

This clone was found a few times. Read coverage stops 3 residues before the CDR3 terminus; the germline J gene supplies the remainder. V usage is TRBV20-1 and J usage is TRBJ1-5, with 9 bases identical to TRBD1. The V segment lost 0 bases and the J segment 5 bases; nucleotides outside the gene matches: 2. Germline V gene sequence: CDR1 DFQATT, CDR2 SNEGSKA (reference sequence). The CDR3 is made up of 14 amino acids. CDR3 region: CSAREDRGYQPQHF. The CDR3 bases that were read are TGCAGTGCTAGAGAGGACAGGGGCTATCAGCCC.

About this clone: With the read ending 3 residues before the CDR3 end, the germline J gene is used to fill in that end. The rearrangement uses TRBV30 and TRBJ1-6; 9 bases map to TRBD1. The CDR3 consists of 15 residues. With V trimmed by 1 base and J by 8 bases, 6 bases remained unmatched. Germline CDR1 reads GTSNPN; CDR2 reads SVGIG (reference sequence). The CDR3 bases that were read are TGTGCCTGGAGTGCAAGGGACAGGGTTTATTCACCC. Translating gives CAWSARDRVYSP. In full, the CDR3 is CAWSARDRVYSPLHF. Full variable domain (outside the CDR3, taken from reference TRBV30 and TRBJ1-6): SQTIHQWPATLVQPVGSPLSLECTVEGTSNPNLYWYRQAAGRGLQLLFYSVGIGQISSEVPQNLSASRPQDRQFILSSKKLLLSDSGFYLCAWSARDRVYSPLHFGNGTRLTVT.

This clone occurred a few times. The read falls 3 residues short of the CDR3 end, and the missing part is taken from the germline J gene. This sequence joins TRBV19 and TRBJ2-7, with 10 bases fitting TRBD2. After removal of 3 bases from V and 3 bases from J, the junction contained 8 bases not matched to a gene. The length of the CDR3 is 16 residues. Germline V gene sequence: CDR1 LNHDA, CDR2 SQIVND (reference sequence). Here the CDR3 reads CASSMRGASGSYEQYF. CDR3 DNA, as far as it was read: TGTGCCAGTAGTATGAGAGGGGCTAGCGGGAGCTACGAG.

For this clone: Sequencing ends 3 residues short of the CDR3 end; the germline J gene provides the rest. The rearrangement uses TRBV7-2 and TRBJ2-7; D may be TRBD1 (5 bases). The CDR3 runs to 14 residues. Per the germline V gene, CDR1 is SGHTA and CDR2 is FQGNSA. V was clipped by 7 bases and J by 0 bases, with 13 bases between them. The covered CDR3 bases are TGTGCCAGCAAAACAGGACGGAGCTCCTACGAG. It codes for CASKTGRSSYE. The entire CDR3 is CASKTGRSSYEQYF.

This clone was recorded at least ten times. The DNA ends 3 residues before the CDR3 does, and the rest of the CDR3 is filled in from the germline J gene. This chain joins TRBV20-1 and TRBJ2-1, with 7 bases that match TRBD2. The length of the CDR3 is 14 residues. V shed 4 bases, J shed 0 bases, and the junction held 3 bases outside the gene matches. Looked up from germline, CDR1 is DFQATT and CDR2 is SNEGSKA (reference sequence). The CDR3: CSATRGGSYNEQFF. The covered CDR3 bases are TGCAGTGCTACCCGCGGGGGCTCCTACAATGAG.

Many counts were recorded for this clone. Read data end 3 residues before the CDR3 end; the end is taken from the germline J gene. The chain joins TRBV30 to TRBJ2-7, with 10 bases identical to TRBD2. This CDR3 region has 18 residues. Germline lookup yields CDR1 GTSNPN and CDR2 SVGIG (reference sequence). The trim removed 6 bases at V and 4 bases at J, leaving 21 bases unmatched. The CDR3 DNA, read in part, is TGTGCCTGCCAAGTTGGGACGTTAAAGCGGGAGGGCCTTTACGAG. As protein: CACQVGTLKREGLYE. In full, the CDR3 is CACQVGTLKREGLYEQYF.

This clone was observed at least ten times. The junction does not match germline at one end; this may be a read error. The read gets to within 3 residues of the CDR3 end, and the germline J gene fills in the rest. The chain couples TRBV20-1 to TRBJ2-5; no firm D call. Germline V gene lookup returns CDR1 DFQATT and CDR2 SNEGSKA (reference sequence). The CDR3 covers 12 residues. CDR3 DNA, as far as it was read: TGCGGTGCTGGCCATCTCCAAGAGACC. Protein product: CGAGHLQET. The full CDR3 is CGAGHLQETQYF.

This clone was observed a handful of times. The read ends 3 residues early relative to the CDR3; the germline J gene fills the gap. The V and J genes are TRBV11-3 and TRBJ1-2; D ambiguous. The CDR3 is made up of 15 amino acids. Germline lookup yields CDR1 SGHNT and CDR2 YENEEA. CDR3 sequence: CASSLASGRANDYTF. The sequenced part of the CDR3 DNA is TGTGCCAGCAGCTTAGCTAGCGGGAGGGCCAACGAC.

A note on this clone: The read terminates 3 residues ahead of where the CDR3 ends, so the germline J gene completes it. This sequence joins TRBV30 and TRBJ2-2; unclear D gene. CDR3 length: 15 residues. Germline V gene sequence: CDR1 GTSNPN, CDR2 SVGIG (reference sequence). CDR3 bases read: TGTGCCTGGAGTGTAATAACCGCAACTAATGAAAAG. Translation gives CAWSVITATNEK. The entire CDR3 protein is CAWSVITATNEKLFF. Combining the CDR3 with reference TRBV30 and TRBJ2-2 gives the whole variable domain SQTIHQWPATLVQPVGSPLSLECTVEGTSNPNLYWYRQAAGRGLQLLFYSVGIGQISSEVPQNLSASRPQDRQFILSSKKLLLSDSGFYLCAWSVITATNEKLFFGEGSRLTVL.

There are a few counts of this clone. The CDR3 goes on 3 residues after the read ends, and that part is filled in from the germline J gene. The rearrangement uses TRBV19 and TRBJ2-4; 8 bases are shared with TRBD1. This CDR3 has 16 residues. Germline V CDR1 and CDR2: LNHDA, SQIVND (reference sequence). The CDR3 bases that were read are TGTGCCAGTAGTCTCTCCGGGGCAGGGGGCGGCTATGGT. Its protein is CASSLSGAGGGYG. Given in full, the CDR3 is CASSLSGAGGGYGQYF.

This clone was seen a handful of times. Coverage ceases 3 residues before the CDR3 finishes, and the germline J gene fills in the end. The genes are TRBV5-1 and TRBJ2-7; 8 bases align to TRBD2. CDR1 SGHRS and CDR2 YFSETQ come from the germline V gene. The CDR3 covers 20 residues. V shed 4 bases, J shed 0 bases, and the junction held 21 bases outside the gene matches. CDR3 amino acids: CASSVASKTSEVQSSYEQYF. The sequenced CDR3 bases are TGCGCCAGCAGCGTGGCCTCGAAGACTAGCGAGGTCCAGAGCTCCTACGAG.

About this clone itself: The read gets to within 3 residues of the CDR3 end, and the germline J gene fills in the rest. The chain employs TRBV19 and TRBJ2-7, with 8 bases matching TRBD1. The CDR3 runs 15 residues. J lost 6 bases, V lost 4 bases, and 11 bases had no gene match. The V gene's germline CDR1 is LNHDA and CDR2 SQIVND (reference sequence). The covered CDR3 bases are TGTGCCAGTAGTACCCGGACAGGGATTTTGAGCGAG. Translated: CASSTRTGILSE. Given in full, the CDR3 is CASSTRTGILSEQYF.

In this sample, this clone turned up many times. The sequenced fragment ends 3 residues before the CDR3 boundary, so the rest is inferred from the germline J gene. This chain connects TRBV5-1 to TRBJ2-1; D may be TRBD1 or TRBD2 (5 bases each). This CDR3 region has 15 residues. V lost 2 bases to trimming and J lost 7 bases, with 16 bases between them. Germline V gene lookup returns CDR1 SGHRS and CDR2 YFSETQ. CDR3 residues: CASSFSQGVLNEQFF. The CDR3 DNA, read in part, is TGCGCCAGCAGCTTCTCGCAGGGAGTATTGAATGAG.

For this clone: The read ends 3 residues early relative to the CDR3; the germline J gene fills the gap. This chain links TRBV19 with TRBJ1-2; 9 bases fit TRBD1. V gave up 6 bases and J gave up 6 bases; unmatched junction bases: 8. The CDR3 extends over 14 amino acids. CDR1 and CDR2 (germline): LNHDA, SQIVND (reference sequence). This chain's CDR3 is CASRNRGREDGYTF. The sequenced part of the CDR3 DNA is TGTGCCAGTAGGAACAGGGGGCGCGAGGATGGC.

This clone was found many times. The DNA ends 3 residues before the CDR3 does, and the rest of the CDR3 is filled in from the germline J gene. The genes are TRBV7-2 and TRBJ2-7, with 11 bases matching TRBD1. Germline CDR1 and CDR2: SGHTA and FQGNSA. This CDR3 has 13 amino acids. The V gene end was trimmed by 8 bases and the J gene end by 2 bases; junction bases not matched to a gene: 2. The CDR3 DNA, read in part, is TGTGCCAGCGGACAGGGGGCTACCTACGAG. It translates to CASGQGATYE. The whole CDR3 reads CASGQGATYEQYF.

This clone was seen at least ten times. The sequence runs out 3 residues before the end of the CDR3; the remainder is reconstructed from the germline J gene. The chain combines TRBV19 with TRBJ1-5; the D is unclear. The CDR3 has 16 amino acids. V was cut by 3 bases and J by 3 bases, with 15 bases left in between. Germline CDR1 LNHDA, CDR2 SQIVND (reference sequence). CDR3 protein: CASSIHIQQPNQPQHF. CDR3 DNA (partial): TGTGCCAGTAGTATCCATATTCAACAGCCCAATCAGCCC.

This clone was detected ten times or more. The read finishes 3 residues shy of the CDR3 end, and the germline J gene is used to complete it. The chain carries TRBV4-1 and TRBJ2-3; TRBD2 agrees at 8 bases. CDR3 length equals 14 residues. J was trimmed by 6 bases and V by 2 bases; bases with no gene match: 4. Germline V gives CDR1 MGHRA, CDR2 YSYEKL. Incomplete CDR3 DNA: TGCGCCAGCAGCCAAAGGACTAGCAGCGATACG. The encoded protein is CASSQRTSSDT. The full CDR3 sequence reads CASSQRTSSDTQYF.

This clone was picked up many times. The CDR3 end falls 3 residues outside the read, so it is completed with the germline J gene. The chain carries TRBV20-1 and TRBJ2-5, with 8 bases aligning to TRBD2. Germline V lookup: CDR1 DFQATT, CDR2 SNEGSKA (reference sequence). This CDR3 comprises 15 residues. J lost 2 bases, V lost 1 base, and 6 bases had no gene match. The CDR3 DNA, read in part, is TGCAGTGCTAGAGGCGGGCGGGGGGCACAAGAGACC. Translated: CSARGGRGAQET. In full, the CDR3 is CSARGGRGAQETQYF.

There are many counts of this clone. The part of the CDR3 DNA that was read is TGTGCCTGGAGTGTAAAGGGGGGGCTAGCGGGCCCCTACAATGAG. It yields the protein CAWSVKGGLAGPYNE. Given in full, the CDR3 is CAWSVKGGLAGPYNEQFF. V usage is TRBV30 and J usage is TRBJ2-1, with TRBD2 identical over 8 bases. The missing CDR3 end, 3 residues past where the read stops, is filled in from the germline J gene. V lost 0 bases, J lost 2 bases, and 12 bases stayed unmatched. CDR3 length equals 18 residues. Germline CDR1 reads GTSNPN; CDR2 reads SVGIG (reference sequence).

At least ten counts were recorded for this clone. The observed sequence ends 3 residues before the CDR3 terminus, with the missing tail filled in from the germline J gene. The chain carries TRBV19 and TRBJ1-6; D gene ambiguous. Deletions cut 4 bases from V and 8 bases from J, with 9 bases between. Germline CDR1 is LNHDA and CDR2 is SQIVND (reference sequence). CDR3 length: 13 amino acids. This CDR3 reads CASSSIGDSPLHF. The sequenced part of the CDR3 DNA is TGTGCCAGTAGTAGTATCGGGGATTCACCC.

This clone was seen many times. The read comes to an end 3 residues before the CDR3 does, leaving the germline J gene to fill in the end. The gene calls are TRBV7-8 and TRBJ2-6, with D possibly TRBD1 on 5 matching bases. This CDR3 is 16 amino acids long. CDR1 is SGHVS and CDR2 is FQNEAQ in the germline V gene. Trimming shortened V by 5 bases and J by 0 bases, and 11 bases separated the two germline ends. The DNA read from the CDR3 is TGTGCCAGCAGCCCAGGGCGCGTCTCTGGGGCCAACGTC. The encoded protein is CASSPGRVSGANV. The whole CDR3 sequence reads CASSPGRVSGANVLTF.

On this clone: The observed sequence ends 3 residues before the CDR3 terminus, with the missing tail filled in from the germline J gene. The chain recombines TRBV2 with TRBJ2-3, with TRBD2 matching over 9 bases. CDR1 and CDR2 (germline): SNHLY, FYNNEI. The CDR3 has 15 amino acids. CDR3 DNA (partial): TGTGCCAGCAGTGCTTGGACTAGCGTCCAAGAGACG. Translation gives CASSAWTSVQET. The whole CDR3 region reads CASSAWTSVQETQYF.

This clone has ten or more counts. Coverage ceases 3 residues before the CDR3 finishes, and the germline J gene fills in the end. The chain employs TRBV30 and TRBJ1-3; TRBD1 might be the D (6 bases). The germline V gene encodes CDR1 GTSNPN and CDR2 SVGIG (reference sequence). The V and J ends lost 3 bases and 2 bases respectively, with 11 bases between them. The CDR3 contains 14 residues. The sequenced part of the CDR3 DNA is TGTGCCTGGAGGAGGACAGCGACTGGAAACACC. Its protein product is CAWRRTATGNT. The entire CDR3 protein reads CAWRRTATGNTIYF. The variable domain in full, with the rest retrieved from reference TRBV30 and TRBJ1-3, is SQTIHQWPATLVQPVGSPLSLECTVEGTSNPNLYWYRQAAGRGLQLLFYSVGIGQISSEVPQNLSASRPQDRQFILSSKKLLLSDSGFYLCAWRRTATGNTIYFGEGSWLTVV.

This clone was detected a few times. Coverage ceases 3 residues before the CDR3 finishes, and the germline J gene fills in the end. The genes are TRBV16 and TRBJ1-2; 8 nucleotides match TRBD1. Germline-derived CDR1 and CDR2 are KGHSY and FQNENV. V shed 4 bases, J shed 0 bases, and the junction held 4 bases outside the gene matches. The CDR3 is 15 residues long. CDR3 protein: CASSRRTGPNYGYTF. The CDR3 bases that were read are TGTGCCAGCAGCCGAAGGACAGGGCCTAACTATGGC.

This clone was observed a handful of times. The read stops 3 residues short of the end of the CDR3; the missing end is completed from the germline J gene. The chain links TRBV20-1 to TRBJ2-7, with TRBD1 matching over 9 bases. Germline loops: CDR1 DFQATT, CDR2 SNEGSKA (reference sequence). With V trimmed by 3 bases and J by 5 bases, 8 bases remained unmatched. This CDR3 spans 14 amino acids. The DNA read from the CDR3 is TGCAGTGCTAGGAAGGGACAGGGTGCTGACGAG. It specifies CSARKGQGADE. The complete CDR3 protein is CSARKGQGADEQYF.